The clone carrying this T cell receptor beta chain was recorded at least ten times. This specimen comes from a study of T cells in Graves' hyperthyroidism and ophthalmopathy. Authors of the study amplified TCR beta CDR3 regions from RNA transcripts. Primed by the HTBI set, a first-round RT-PCR was run on the TCR CDR3. TCRdb independently ran MiXCR on the multiplex PCR reads; one entry per CDR3 protein. Among 400,000 or so distinct CDR3 sequences, 14% were seen once, and the ten largest hold less than 20%. The sequence came from a woman in her thirties with Graves' ophthalmopathy. Specimen: blood.

CDR3 in amino acids: CSAHDRYRSYNEQFF. The CDR3 bases are TGCAGTGCCCACGACCGGTACCGCTCCTACAATGAGCAGTTCTTC. The chain recombines TRBV20-1 with TRBJ2-1; D not certain. The CDR3 consists of 15 residues. Looked up from germline, CDR1 is DFQATT and CDR2 is SNEGSKA (reference sequence). V was cut by 6 bases and J by 0 bases, with 15 bases left in between.